This TCR beta chain appears in the sequencing data of a study of blood T cells in healthy people across ages. Study-level points and caveats: CMV status of donors was unknown, possibly confounding expanded clonotype changes.

The CDR3 has 16 residues. Germline CDR1 is SGHRS and CDR2 is YFSETQ. A second PCR, run for 7 to 11 cycles, used a sample-barcoded 5' primer plus a J-beta primer mix. Using its own MiXCR run on the 5' RACE reads, TCRdb lists one record per CDR3 protein. Of under 750,000 distinct CDR3 sequences in the sample, less than 60% were seen once. Comment on this clonotype: What it recognizes is unknown.

The specimen was blood. The receptor comes from a man older than 75 in good health. The chain uses TRBV5-1 and TRBJ2-4; 8 nucleotides align to TRBD2. The J call may not be correct, given that the DNA end is closer to TRBJ2-7. The CDR3 DNA is TGCGCCAGCAGCCCCTCTGGGAGCGGGAGATATTACGAGCAGTACTTC. Amino acids: CASSPSGSGRYYEQYF.